This T cell receptor (beta chain) originates from a study of blood T cell repertoires in COVID-19. The protocol was immunoSEQ multiplex PCR, while the TCRdb copy is restricted to in-frame clones and leaves out a portion. The sample records some 110,000 clones, approximately 84% being singletons. The CDR3 consists of 14 residues. With 3 bases clipped from V and 6 bases from J, the junction kept 4 bases outside the gene matches. From germline, CDR1 is KGHSH and CDR2 LQKENI. Sequencing input: peripheral blood. J is TRBJ1-1 and V is TRBV18; 10 bases fit TRBD1. This receptor was taken from a man aged 70 or older with active or convalescent COVID-19. CDR3 sequence: CASSPLGTGAEAFF. The CDR3 DNA reads as TGTGCCAGCTCACCGCTGGGGACAGGGGCTGAAGCTTTCTTT.